This is a list of T cell receptor beta chains from one sample in a study of monozygotic twins with inflammatory bowel disease. TCRdb reworked the 5' RACE reads into one entry per CDR3 protein, no DNA. This table holds approximately 400,000 distinct CDR3 sequences. The sample was blood. These receptors were taken from a human donor with ulcerative colitis or Crohn's disease, or a healthy co-twin of an affected twin (not recorded which). CDR3s include the opening cysteine and the closing phenylalanine or tryptophan.

j_gene	v_gene	CDR3aa
TRBJ2-1	TRBV11-2	CASSLVQGAGEQFF
TRBJ2-1	TRBV19	CASSSAYNEQFF
TRBJ2-1	TRBV4-3	CASSQEFWGRGDEQFF
TRBJ2-3	TRBV20-1	CSSRAGYTFTDTQYF
TRBJ2-6	TRBV7-2	CASSHSGPPGANVLTF
TRBJ1-2	TRBV6-5	CASSYSWDSVYGYTF
TRBJ2-7	TRBV7-9	CASSLVDTVLYEQYF
TRBJ2-7	TRBV5-1	CASSRIRQDYEQYF
TRBJ2-1	TRBV11-2	CASSPSGSLYNEQFF
TRBJ1-1	TRBV5-1	CASSFATLRRDTEAFF
TRBJ1-3	TRBV15	CATASPGNTIYF
TRBJ2-7	TRBV6-1	CASRDLRQGYEQYF
TRBJ2-7	TRBV20-1	CSARDDRGAPGEQYF
TRBJ2-1	TRBV27	CASSLSSPSYNEQFF
TRBJ2-2	TRBV4-1	CASSQVQGRIEDTGELFF
TRBJ2-7	TRBV9	CASSPPGRGDEQYF
TRBJ1-4	TRBV27	CASSLSTGFGEKLFF
TRBJ2-1	TRBV7-9	CASSLSSGREGGEQFF
TRBJ1-1	TRBV29-1	CSARGGRNTEAFF
TRBJ2-4	TRBV28	CASSFEVSLAKNIQYF
TRBJ2-1	TRBV21-1	CASIGSRRSRNNEQFF
TRBJ2-7	TRBV30	CASLWGMGDEQYF
TRBJ2-1	TRBV6-6	CATQRGNEQFF
TRBJ1-1	TRBV18	CASSPRPGGTGTEAFF
TRBJ1-4	TRBV7-2	CASSFGRGDEKLFF
TRBJ2-5	TRBV20-1	CSAEYRGRGAQYF
TRBJ2-1	TRBV27	CASSMTSGYNEQFF
TRBJ2-1	TRBV3-1	CASSQVWTSVFF
TRBJ2-1	TRBV20-1	CSASPPRLGYNEQFF
TRBJ2-6	TRBV6-1	CASSRQGAGANVLTF
TRBJ1-6	TRBV11-2	CASCIAQGNSPLHF
TRBJ2-5	TRBV10-3	CAISESGRDRLETQYF
TRBJ2-5	TRBV5-1	CASSPSGNEETQYF
TRBJ1-1	TRBV11-2	CASSPLGGTEAFF
TRBJ2-2	TRBV20-1	CSARDRSLTGELFF
TRBJ2-2	TRBV5-1	CASSLSLSDAGELFF
TRBJ1-5	TRBV20-1	CSARDRSGQGWNQPQHF
TRBJ2-1	TRBV7-2	CASSLGGHGEQFF
TRBJ1-5	TRBV30	CAWSPTGDQPQHF
TRBJ2-5	TRBV7-2	CASSFLTNLAETQYF
TRBJ2-3	TRBV7-2	CASSLRRSGDTQYF
TRBJ2-1	TRBV15	CATSRPGTGLDNEQFF
TRBJ1-1	TRBV7-9	CASSLIGVSGVLEAFF
TRBJ2-7	TRBV6-2/TRBV6-3	CASSYGAETGISYEQYF
TRBJ2-1	TRBV19	CASRGLDPYNEQFF
TRBJ1-1	TRBV7-2	CASRDWNTEAFF
TRBJ2-7	TRBV5-1	CASHPGGGYEQYF
TRBJ2-1	TRBV9	CASSATSGGWDEQFF
TRBJ2-1	TRBV6-5	CASSSRTGSYNEQFF
TRBJ1-1	TRBV5-1	CASSLQGQGNIAFF
TRBJ2-2	TRBV5-1	CASRTGGIGTGELFF
TRBJ2-7	TRBV10-3	CAISDPAGGGPYEQYF
TRBJ2-7	TRBV13	CASSLGPRYEQYF
TRBJ2-1	TRBV7-2	CASSLTQPNEQFF
TRBJ2-7	TRBV3-1	CASSPRQGTLYEQYF
TRBJ1-5	TRBV6-5	CASSRGTAGRRANSNQPQHF
TRBJ1-5	TRBV10-2	CASRGQYNQPQHF
TRBJ2-1	TRBV5-5	CASSFTLGGVYNEQFF